Listed below are T cell receptor beta chains from one sample, sequenced in a study of control samples from healthy donors and cancer patients. Generated by immunoSEQ multiplex PCR, the TCRdb table keeps only in-frame clones and is missing some. The data hold some 410,000 clones, with about 93% observed a single time. Source material: PBMCs. The receptors stem from a man aged 40-50 years with head and neck cancer. The CDR3 runs from the conserved cysteine through the conserved F or W. Each record gives: V gene, D gene, J gene, CDR3 length, clone size, CDR3 DNA, CDR3 protein. A D gene is named only where the DNA matches it firmly. The size field is filled for only some rows; it gives once, few, many or a size class.

V: TRBV25-1; D: .; J: TRBJ2-7; length: 16; size: .; DNA: TGTGCCAGCAGTGCCGGTGCCAGGGAAGAAAGCTACGAGCAGTACTTC; CDR3: CASSAGAREESYEQYF
V: TRBV9; D: .; J: TRBJ1-2; length: 15; size: .; DNA: TGTGCCAGCAGCCTCTCCACAGGGACGGGATATGGCTACACCTTC; CDR3: CASSLSTGTGYGYTF
V: TRBV5-1; D: TRBD1; J: TRBJ1-5; length: 14; size: .; DNA: TGCGCCAGCAGTTCGGGACAGGATAATCAGCCCCAGCATTTT; CDR3: CASSSGQDNQPQHF
V: TRBV2; D: .; J: TRBJ1-1; length: 12; size: .; DNA: TGTGCCACCGATGGGGACTCTAATGAAGCTTTCTTT; CDR3: CATDGDSNEAFF
V: TRBV7-2; D: TRBD1; J: TRBJ2-2; length: 17; size: .; DNA: TGTGCCAGCAGCAAAGCTCTGACAGGGGCCAACACCGGGGAGCTGTTTTTT; CDR3: CASSKALTGANTGELFF
V: TRBV9; D: .; J: TRBJ2-2; length: 12; size: once; DNA: TGTGCCAGCAGCATAGAGACCGGGGAGCTGTTTTTT; CDR3: CASSIETGELFF
V: TRBV6-5; D: .; J: TRBJ1-5; length: 13; size: .; DNA: TGTGCCAGCAGTTACTCGATGGGTGGGCCCCAGCATTTT; CDR3: CASSYSMGGPQHF
V: TRBV24-1; D: TRBD1; J: TRBJ1-5; length: 17; size: .; DNA: TGTGCCACCAGTGATAGTCGGGACAGCCCCGGGAAACAGCCCCAGCATTTT; CDR3: CATSDSRDSPGKQPQHF
V: TRBV19; D: .; J: TRBJ1-2; length: 14; size: .; DNA: TGTGCCAGTAGGTCCCGGGGGGAGCTGGCTGGCTACACCTTC; CDR3: CASRSRGELAGYTF
V: TRBV11-2; D: .; J: TRBJ1-6; length: 15; size: .; DNA: TGTGCCAGCAGCCAGCAGGGGCTGGGAGCTTCACCCCTCCACTTT; CDR3: CASSQQGLGASPLHF
V: TRBV5-6; D: .; J: TRBJ1-1; length: 14; size: .; DNA: TGTGCCAGCAGCTTTGGCGGGCCCAGGGTTGAAGCTTTCTTT; CDR3: CASSFGGPRVEAFF
V: TRBV2; D: .; J: TRBJ1-5; length: 14; size: .; DNA: TGTGCCAGCCAACAGAGTTATAGCAATCAGCCCCAGCATTTT; CDR3: CASQQSYSNQPQHF
V: TRBV3-1/TRBV3-2; D: TRBD1; J: TRBJ1-4; length: 15; size: .; DNA: TGTGCCAGCAGCCAAGAGGGGACAGGAAATGAAAAACTGTTTTTT; CDR3: CASSQEGTGNEKLFF
V: TRBV12-5; D: TRBD1; J: TRBJ2-1; length: 15; size: .; DNA: TGTGCTAGTGGTTTGGTAATAGGACAGGGGTCTGAGCAGTTCTTC; CDR3: CASGLVIGQGSEQFF
V: TRBV30; D: .; J: TRBJ2-2; length: 14; size: .; DNA: TGTGCCTGGGGACCTGGGTCGAACACCGGGGAGCTGTTTTTT; CDR3: CAWGPGSNTGELFF
V: TRBV6-5; D: TRBD2; J: TRBJ2-2; length: 15; size: .; DNA: TGTGCCATCGGACTAGCGGGAGCGAACACCGGGGAGCTGTTTTTT; CDR3: CAIGLAGANTGELFF
V: TRBV19; D: TRBD2; J: TRBJ2-7; length: 15; size: .; DNA: TGTGCCAGTAGCCTCAGCGGGAGCCTTCCCTACGAGCAGTACTTC; CDR3: CASSLSGSLPYEQYF
V: TRBV3-1/TRBV3-2; D: TRBD2; J: TRBJ2-7; length: 14; size: once; DNA: TGTGCCAGCAGCCAAGTCGGGAGGGCGGGGGAGCAGTACTTC; CDR3: CASSQVGRAGEQYF
V: TRBV28; D: TRBD2; J: TRBJ2-7; length: 16; size: once; DNA: TGTGCCAGCAGTTCCCGTGGTACTAGCGGTAAGGGCGAGCAGTACTTC; CDR3: CASSSRGTSGKGEQYF
V: TRBV24-1; D: .; J: TRBJ2-2; length: 16; size: .; DNA: TGTGCCACCCGTGCTCCTGGGACGCAAAACACCGGGGAGCTGTTTTTT; CDR3: CATRAPGTQNTGELFF
V: TRBV7-9; D: .; J: TRBJ2-7; length: 13; size: .; DNA: TGTGCCACTCTGGGGCAGCCTAATTACGAGCAGTACTTC; CDR3: CATLGQPNYEQYF
V: TRBV28; D: .; J: TRBJ2-7; length: 15; size: .; DNA: TGTGCCAGCAGCCCACCCCCGCAGGGGCCCTACGAGCAGTACTTC; CDR3: CASSPPPQGPYEQYF
V: TRBV11-2; D: TRBD1; J: TRBJ2-1; length: 12; size: .; DNA: TGTGCCAGCAGCCGTACAGGGGTTGAGCAGTTCTTC; CDR3: CASSRTGVEQFF
V: TRBV27; D: TRBD1; J: TRBJ2-5; length: 15; size: .; DNA: TGTGCCAGCAGTGCCCTCCCCGGGACAGAGGAGACCCAGTACTTC; CDR3: CASSALPGTEETQYF
V: TRBV30; D: .; J: TRBJ1-4; length: 17; size: .; DNA: TGTGCCTGGAAGCGGAAGACGCCAATTGCAACTAATGAAAAACTGTTTTTT; CDR3: CAWKRKTPIATNEKLFF
V: TRBV28; D: .; J: TRBJ1-2; length: 13; size: .; DNA: TGTGCCATACCCGGTACAAGTAACTATGGCTACACCTTC; CDR3: CAIPGTSNYGYTF
V: TRBV28; D: .; J: TRBJ2-5; length: 14; size: once; DNA: TGTGCCAGCAGCCTGGGGCTCGTGGGTGAGACCCAGTACTTC; CDR3: CASSLGLVGETQYF
V: TRBV29-1; D: .; J: TRBJ2-5; length: 14; size: .; DNA: TGCAGCGCCATCAGACAGCCACCGGGAGAGACCCAGTACTTC; CDR3: CSAIRQPPGETQYF